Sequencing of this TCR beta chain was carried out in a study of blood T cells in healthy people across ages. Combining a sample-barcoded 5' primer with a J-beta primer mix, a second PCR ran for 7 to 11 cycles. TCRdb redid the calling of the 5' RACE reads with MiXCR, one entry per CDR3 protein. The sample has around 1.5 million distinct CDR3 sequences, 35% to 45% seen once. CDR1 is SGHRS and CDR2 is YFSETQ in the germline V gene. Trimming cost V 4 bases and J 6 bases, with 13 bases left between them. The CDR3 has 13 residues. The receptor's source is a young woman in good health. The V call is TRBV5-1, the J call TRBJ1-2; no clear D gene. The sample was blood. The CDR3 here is CASSLDQRNGYTF. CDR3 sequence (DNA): TGCGCCAGCAGCCTTGACCAGCGGAATGGCTACACCTTC.